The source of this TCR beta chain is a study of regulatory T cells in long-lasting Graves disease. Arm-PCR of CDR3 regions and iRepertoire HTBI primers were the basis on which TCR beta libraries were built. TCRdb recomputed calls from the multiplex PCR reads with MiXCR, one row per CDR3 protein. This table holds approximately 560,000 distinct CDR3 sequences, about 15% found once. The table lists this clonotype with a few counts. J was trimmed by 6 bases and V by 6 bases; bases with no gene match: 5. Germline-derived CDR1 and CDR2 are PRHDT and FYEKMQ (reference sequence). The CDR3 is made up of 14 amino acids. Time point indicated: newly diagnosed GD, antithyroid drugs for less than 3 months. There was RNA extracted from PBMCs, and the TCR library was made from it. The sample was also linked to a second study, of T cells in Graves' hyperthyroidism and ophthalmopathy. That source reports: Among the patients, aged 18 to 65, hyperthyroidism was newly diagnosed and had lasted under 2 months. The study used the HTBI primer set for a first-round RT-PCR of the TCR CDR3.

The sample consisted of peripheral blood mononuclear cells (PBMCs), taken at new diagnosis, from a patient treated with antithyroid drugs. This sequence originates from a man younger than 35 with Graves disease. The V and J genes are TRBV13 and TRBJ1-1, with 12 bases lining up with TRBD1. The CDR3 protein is CASRRRDRGPEAFF. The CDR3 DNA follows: TGTGCCAGCAGACGCCGGGACAGGGGGCCTGAAGCTTTCTTT. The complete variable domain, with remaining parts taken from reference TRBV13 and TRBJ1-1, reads AAGVIQSPRHLIKEKRETATLKCYPIPRHDTVYWYQQGPGQDPQFLISFYEKMQSDKGSIPDRFSAQQFSDYHSELNMSSLELGDSALYFCASRRRDRGPEAFFGQGTRLTVV.